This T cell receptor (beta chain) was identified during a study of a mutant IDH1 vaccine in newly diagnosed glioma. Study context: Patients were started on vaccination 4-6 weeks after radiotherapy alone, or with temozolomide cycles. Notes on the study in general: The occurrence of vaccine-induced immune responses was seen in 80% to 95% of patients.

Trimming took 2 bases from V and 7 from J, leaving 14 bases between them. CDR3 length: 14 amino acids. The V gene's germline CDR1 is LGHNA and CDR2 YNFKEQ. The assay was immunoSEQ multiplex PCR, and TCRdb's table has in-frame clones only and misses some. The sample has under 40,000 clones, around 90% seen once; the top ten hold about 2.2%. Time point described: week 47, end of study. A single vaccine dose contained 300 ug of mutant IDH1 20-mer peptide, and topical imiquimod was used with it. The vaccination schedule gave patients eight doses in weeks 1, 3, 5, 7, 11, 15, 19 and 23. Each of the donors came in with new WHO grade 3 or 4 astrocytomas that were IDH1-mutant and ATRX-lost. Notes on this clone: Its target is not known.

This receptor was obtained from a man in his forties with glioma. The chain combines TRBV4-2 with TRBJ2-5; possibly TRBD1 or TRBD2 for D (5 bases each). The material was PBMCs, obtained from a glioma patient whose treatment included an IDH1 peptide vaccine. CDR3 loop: CASSQPGPLGTQYF. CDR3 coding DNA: TGTGCCAGCAGCCAACCGGGACCCCTGGGGACCCAGTACTTC.